The sequence of this TCR beta chain was determined in a study of identical twins. Findings of the study overall: The study found that models underestimated out-of-frame TCR alpha sharing in monozygotic twins.

This clonotype appeared many times. The antigen remains unidentified. In germline, CDR1 is SGHRS, CDR2 YFSETQ. This CDR3 is built from 14 residues. Trimming shortened V by 0 bases and J by 1 base, and 7 bases separated the two germline ends. After template switching added a universal primer site, the resulting cDNA carried unique molecular identifiers. MiXCR, applied by TCRdb to the 5' RACE reads, yields one record per CDR3 protein. The table lists just under 550,000 distinct CDR3 sequences, 12% to 15% of them singletons. These same data were also listed under a study on yellow fever vaccine responses in identical twins.

V usage is TRBV5-1 and J usage is TRBJ2-5; TRBD1 or TRBD2 may be the D gene (5 bases each). The sequencing input was CD4+ T cells sorted from blood. This TCR came from a woman aged 18-30 years in good health. The CDR3 DNA reads TGCGCCAGCAGCTTGGGGGGACGCCAAGAGACCCAGTACTTC. Protein sequence: CASSLGGRQETQYF.